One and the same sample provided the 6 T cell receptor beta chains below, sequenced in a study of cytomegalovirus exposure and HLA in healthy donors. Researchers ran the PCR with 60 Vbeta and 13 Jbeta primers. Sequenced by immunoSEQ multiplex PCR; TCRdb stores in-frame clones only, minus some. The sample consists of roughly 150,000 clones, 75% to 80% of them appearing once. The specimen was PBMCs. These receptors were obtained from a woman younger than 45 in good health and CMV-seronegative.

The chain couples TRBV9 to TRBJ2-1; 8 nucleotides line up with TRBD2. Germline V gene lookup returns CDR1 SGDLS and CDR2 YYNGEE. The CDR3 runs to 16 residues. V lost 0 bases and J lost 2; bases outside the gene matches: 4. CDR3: CASSVGSGGAYNEQFF. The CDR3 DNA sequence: TGTGCCAGCAGCGTAGGGAGCGGGGGTGCCTACAATGAGCAGTTCTTC.

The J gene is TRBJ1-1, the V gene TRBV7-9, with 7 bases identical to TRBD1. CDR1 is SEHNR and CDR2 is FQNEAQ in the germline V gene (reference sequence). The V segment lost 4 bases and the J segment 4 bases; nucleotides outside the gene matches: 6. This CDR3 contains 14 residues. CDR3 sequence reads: CASSSLDRATEAFF. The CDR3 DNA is TGTGCCAGCAGCTCACTAGACAGGGCCACTGAAGCTTTCTTT.

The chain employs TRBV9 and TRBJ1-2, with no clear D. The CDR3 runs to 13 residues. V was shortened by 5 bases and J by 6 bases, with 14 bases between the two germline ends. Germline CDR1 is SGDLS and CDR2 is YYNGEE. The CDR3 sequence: CASRDLVRDGYTF. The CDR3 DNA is TGTGCCAGCAGGGATTTAGTTCGGGATGGCTACACCTTC. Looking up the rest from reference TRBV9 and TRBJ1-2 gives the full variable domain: DSGVTQTPKHLITATGQRVTLRCSPRSGDLSVYWYQQSLDQGLQFLIQYYNGEERAKGNILERFSAQQFPDLHSELNLSSLELGDSALYFCASRDLVRDGYTFGSGTRLTVV.

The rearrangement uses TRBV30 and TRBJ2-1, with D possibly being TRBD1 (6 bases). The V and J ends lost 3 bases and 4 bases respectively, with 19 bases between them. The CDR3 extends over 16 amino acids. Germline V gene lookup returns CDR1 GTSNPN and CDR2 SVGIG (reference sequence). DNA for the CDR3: TGTGCCTGGAGGAACTTGGGGGCAAAGGGTTACAATGAGCAGTTCTTC. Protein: CAWRNLGAKGYNEQFF.

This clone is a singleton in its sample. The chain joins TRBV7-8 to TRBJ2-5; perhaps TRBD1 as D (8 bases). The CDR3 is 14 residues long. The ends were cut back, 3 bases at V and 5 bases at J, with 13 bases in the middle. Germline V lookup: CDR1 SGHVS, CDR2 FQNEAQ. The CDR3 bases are TGTGCCAGCAGCTTGAACAGGGGGGGGGAGACCCAGTACTTC. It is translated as CASSLNRGGETQYF.

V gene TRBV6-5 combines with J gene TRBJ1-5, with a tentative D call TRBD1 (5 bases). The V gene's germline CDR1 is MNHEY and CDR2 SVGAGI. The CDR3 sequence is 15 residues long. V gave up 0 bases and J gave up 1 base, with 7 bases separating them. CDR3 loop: CASSYSGASNQPQHF. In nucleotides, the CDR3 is TGTGCCAGCAGTTACTCAGGGGCCAGCAATCAGCCCCAGCATTTT.